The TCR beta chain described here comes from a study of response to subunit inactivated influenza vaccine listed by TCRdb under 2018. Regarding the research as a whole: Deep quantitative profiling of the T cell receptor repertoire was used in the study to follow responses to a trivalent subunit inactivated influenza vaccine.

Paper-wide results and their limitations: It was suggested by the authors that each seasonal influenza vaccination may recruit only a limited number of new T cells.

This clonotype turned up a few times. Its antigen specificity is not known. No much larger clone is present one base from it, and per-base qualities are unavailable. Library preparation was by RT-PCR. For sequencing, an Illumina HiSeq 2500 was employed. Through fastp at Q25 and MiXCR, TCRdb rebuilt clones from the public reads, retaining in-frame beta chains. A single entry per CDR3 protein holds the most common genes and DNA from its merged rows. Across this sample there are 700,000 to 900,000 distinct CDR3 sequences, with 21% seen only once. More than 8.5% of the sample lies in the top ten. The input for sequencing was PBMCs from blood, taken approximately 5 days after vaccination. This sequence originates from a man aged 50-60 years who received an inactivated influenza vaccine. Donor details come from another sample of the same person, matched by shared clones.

This receptor carries the CDR3 CASRRTSSNTGELFF. The base sequence is TGTGCCAGCAGACGGACATCCTCGAACACCGGGGAGCTGTTTTTT. The chain is assembled from TRBV3-1 and TRBJ2-2; the D gene is possibly TRBD1, with 5 bases matching. Deletion took 6 bases off V and 0 bases off J, with a span of 11 bases between the germline ends. CDR1 and CDR2 are read off the germline V gene (reference sequence) as LGHDT and YNNKEL. The CDR3 holds 15 amino acids from the cysteine to the phenylalanine. The DNA shown is the 45-base CDR3, in frame from base 1.